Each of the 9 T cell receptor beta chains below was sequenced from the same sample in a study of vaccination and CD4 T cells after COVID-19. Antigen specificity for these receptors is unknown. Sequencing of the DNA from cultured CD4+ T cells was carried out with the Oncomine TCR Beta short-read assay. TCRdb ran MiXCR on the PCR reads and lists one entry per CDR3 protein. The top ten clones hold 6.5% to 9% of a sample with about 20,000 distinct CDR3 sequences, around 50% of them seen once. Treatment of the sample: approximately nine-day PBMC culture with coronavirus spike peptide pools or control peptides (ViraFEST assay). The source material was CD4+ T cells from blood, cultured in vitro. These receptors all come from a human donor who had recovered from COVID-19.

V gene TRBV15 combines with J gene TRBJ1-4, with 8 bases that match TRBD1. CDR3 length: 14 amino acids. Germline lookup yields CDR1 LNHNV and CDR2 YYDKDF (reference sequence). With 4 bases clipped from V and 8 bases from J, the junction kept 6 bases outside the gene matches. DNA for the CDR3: TGTGCCACCAGCAAGGACAGGGCGAGCGAAAAACTGTTTTTT. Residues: CATSKDRASEKLFF.

CDR3 bases: TGTGCCAGCAGCTTTCAGACCCAGTACTTC. Amino acids: CASSFQTQYF. The chain links TRBV6-1 to TRBJ2-5; no clear D. Per the germline V gene, CDR1 is MNHNS and CDR2 is SASEGT. Between the trimmed V and J ends, which lost 6 bases and 6 bases, there was a span of 5 bases. This CDR3 spans 10 amino acids.

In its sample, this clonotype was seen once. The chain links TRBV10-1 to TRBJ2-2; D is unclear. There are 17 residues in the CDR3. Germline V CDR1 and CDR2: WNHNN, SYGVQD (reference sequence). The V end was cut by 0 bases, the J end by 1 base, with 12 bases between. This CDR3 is CASSESGGPVNTGELFF. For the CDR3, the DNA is TGCGCCAGCAGTGAGTCGGGCGGCCCCGTGAACACCGGGGAGCTGTTTTTT.

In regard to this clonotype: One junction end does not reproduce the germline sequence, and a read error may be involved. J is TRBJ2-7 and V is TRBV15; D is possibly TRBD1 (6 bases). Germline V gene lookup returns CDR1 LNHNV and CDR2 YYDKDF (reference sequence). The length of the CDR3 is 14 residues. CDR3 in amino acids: CATSGDKNRVEQYF. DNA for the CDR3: TGTGCCACCAGCGGAGATAAGAACAGGGTCGAGCAGTACTTC.

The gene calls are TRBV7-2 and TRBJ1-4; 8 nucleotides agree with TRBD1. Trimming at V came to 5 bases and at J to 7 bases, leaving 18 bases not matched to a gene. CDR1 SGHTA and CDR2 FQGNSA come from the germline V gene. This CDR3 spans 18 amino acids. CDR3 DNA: TGTGCCAGCAGCCAAAACCGGGACAGGACCTTCGTCGGTGAAAAACTGTTTTTT. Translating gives CASSQNRDRTFVGEKLFF.

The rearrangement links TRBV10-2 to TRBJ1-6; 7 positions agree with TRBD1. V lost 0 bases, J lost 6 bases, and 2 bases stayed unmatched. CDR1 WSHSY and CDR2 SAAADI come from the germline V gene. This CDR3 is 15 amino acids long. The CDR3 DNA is TGCGCCAGCAGTGAGTCGGGACAGACTAATTCACCCCTCCACTTT. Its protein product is CASSESGQTNSPLHF.

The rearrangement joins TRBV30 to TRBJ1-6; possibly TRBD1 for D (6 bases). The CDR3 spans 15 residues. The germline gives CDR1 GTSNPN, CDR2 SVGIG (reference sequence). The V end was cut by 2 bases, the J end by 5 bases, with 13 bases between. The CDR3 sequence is CAWSSGGIDNSPLHF. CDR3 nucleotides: TGTGCCTGGAGTTCCGGGGGCATAGATAATTCACCCCTCCACTTT. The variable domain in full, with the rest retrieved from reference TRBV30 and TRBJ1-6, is SQTIHQWPATLVQPVGSPLSLECTVEGTSNPNLYWYRQAAGRGLQLLFYSVGIGQISSEVPQNLSASRPQDRQFILSSKKLLLSDSGFYLCAWSSGGIDNSPLHFGNGTRLTVT.

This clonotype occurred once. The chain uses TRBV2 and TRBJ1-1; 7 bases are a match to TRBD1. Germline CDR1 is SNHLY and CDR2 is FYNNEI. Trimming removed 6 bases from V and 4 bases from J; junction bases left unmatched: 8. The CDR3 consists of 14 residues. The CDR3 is CASSELTGITEAFF. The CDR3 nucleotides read TGTGCCAGCAGCGAACTGACAGGGATCACTGAAGCTTTCTTT.

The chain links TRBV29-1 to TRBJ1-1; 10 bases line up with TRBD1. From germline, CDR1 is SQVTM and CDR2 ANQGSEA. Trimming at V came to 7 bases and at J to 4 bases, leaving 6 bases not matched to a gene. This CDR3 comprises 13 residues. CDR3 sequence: CSGMGQGLTEAFF. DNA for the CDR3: TGCAGCGGTATGGGACAGGGGCTCACTGAAGCTTTCTTT.